The 25 T cell receptor beta chains below all came from one sample that was sequenced in a study of OX40 agonist ivuxolimab in advanced cancers. Assay: immunoSEQ multiplex PCR; the TCRdb copy retains only in-frame clones and omits some. The sample shows just over 80,000 clones, 80% to 90% of them seen only once. The material sequenced was CD4+ or CD8+ T cells sorted from blood, taken in a trial of the OX40 agonist ivuxolimab. All receptors come from an adult with an advanced solid tumor such as melanoma, head and neck, liver or kidney cancer.

The chain recombines TRBV30 with TRBJ1-5, with D unclear. Between the trimmed V and J ends, which lost 7 bases and 6 bases, there was a span of 13 bases. The CDR3 runs 12 residues. Looked up from germline, CDR1 is GTSNPN and CDR2 is SVGIG (reference sequence). The chain's CDR3 is CASPGPVQPQHF. In DNA form, the CDR3 reads TGTGCCTCCCCGGGTCCAGTTCAGCCCCAGCATTTT.

The rearrangement links TRBV5-2 to TRBJ1-1. TRBV5-2 is termed a pseudogene. CDR3 length: 15 amino acids. The CDR3 protein is CASSPLWERNTEAFF. The CDR3 nucleotides read TGCGCCAGCAGCCCCCTGTGGGAAAGGAACACTGAAGCTTTCTTT.

The rearrangement links TRBV15 to TRBJ1-2, with a weak D call TRBD1 (5 bases). The CDR3 has 15 residues. Per germline, CDR1 LNHNV and CDR2 YYDKDF (reference sequence). Trimming cost V 1 base and J 4 bases, with 13 bases left between them. DNA of the CDR3: TGTGCCACCAGCAGAGTCCCTCTACAGGTCTATGGCTACACCTTC. This sequence encodes CATSRVPLQVYGYTF.

V and J are TRBV27 and TRBJ2-3; no firm D call. Trimming took off 5 bases at V and 0 bases at J, with 18 bases between the two ends. The CDR3 has 17 amino acids. Looked up from germline, CDR1 is MNHEY and CDR2 is SMNVEV (reference sequence). CDR3 in DNA: TGTGCCAGCAGTACTCACCCCCGGGCCAGAAGCACAGATACGCAGTATTTT. Its translation is CASSTHPRARSTDTQYF.

CDR3 amino acids: CASSTSGYNEQFF. CDR3 nucleotides: TGTGCCAGTAGTACGAGCGGGTACAATGAGCAGTTCTTC. The chain has TRBV19 and TRBJ2-1; a possible D gene is TRBD2 (6 bases). Trimming took off 4 bases at V and 4 bases at J, with 8 bases between the two ends. The CDR3 sequence is 13 residues long. Germline CDR1 reads LNHDA; CDR2 reads SQIVND (reference sequence).

The genes are TRBV16 and TRBJ2-1, with D uncertain. The CDR3 contains 12 residues. V lost 4 bases and J 8 bases, leaving 9 bases between the germline ends. Per the germline V gene, CDR1 is KGHSY and CDR2 is FQNENV. Here the CDR3 reads CASSPLSHEQFF. The CDR3 DNA follows: TGTGCCAGCAGCCCCCTTTCCCATGAGCAGTTCTTC.

The chain joins TRBV7-9 to TRBJ2-1; TRBD1 matches 9 bases. The CDR3 is 15 residues long. Unmatched junction bases numbered 6, after V lost 5 bases and J lost 4 bases. Looked up from germline, CDR1 is SEHNR and CDR2 is FQNEAQ (reference sequence). The CDR3 is CASSRAGTGYNEQFF. CDR3 coding DNA: TGTGCCAGCAGCCGGGCCGGGACAGGGTACAATGAGCAGTTCTTC.

The chain couples TRBV2 to TRBJ2-3; TRBD2 aligns across 9 bases. Germline-derived CDR1 and CDR2 are SNHLY and FYNNEI. The CDR3 contains 15 residues. V lost 7 bases and J lost 1; bases outside the gene matches: 6. In DNA, the CDR3 is TGTGCCAGCAAGAGAGCTAGCGGGGGCACAGATACGCAGTATTTT. Translated, it gives CASKRASGGTDTQYF.

The chain is built from TRBV9 and TRBJ1-4; D remains unclear. V was pared by 3 bases and J by 3 bases, with 15 bases between. Germline V CDR1 and CDR2: SGDLS, YYNGEE. The CDR3 sequence is 16 residues long. The CDR3 loop is CASSAGPPAANEKLFF. CDR3 DNA: TGTGCCAGCAGCGCCGGGCCCCCCGCGGCTAATGAAAAACTGTTTTTT.

V gene TRBV7-2 combines with J gene TRBJ2-1, with D hard to call. Germline V CDR1 and CDR2: SGHTA, FQGNSA. V lost 5 bases and J 9 bases, leaving 11 bases between the germline ends. The CDR3 runs to 12 residues. As DNA, the CDR3 is TGTGCCAGCAGCCAAAGTGTGGGTGAGCAGTTCTTC. Residues: CASSQSVGEQFF.

The chain is built from TRBV27 and TRBJ2-1; TRBD1 aligns across 7 bases. The CDR3 covers 15 residues. The V gene's germline CDR1 is MNHEY and CDR2 SMNVEV (reference sequence). Trimming at V came to 3 bases and at J to 3 bases, leaving 5 bases not matched to a gene. The DNA for the CDR3 is TGTGCCAGCAGTTTTACGACAGGGTTCTACAATGAGCAGTTCTTC. It specifies CASSFTTGFYNEQFF.

The rearrangement uses TRBV10-2 and TRBJ1-6; D unclear. The CDR3 has 20 amino acids. V lost 2 bases and J 0 bases, leaving 20 bases between the germline ends. Germline CDR1 is WSHSY and CDR2 is SAAADI. The CDR3 DNA reads as TGCGCCAGCAGTGAGCTTAGGGCCCAACTGATGAGCTCCTATAATTCACCCCTCCACTTT. Protein product: CASSELRAQLMSSYNSPLHF.

The chain links TRBV7-9 to TRBJ1-3; TRBD1 agrees at 8 bases. V shed 5 bases, J shed 4 bases, and the junction held 10 bases outside the gene matches. Germline V lookup: CDR1 SEHNR, CDR2 FQNEAQ (reference sequence). The CDR3 is 16 residues long. CDR3 in DNA: TGTGCCAGCAGCGCTCGGGTAGGGACAGGCGGAAACACCATATATTTT. Protein sequence: CASSARVGTGGNTIYF.

The chain uses TRBV7-6 and TRBJ1-1; D not resolved. The germline V and J ends were trimmed by 3 bases and 3 bases, with 8 bases remaining between them. The V gene's germline CDR1 is SGHVS and CDR2 FNYEAQ. The length of the CDR3 is 13 residues. The CDR3 sequence: CASSFRSYTEAFF. The CDR3, as DNA: TGTGCCAGCAGCTTTAGGAGCTACACTGAAGCTTTCTTT.

The chain couples TRBV5-1 to TRBJ2-1; D is unresolved. The CDR3 runs to 15 residues. Germline CDR1 SGHRS, CDR2 YFSETQ. V shed 0 bases and J shed 7 bases, with 14 bases lying between them. The CDR3 region is CASSLAAISTNEQFF. The CDR3 DNA is TGCGCCAGCAGCTTGGCGGCTATCTCTACTAATGAGCAGTTCTTC.

The rearrangement uses TRBV5-1 and TRBJ1-2, with 9 bases matching TRBD1. The V gene end was trimmed by 2 bases and the J gene end by 8 bases; junction bases not matched to a gene: 10. CDR1 and CDR2 from the germline V gene are SGHRS and YFSETQ. The CDR3 consists of 15 residues. The CDR3 sequence: CASSLPGQGTEGYTF. The CDR3 DNA sequence: TGCGCCAGCAGCTTACCGGGACAGGGAACGGAGGGCTACACCTTC.

The V call is TRBV28, the J call TRBJ2-5; possibly TRBD2 for D (6 bases). The assigned J gene may be wrong: the sequence end matches TRBJ2-7 better. The CDR3 loop spans 14 amino acids. Germline CDR1 and CDR2: MDHEN and SYDVKM. The CDR3 DNA is TGTGCCAGCAGTTTGAGCCTAGCGTCCTACGAGCAGTACTTC. Amino acid sequence: CASSLSLASYEQYF.

A single count supports this clone. This chain connects TRBV4-2 to TRBJ1-2; weak D call: TRBD1 (5 bases). V was shortened by 1 base and J by 6 bases, with 15 bases between the two germline ends. The germline CDR1 and CDR2 sequences are LGHNA and YNFKEQ. The CDR3 is 15 residues long. The CDR3 DNA follows: TGTGCCAGCAGCCAAGCCAACAGGAGATCGGATGGCTACACCTTC. Translation gives CASSQANRRSDGYTF.

The chain employs TRBV19 and TRBJ1-2; D is possibly TRBD1 (5 bases). Per germline, CDR1 LNHDA and CDR2 SQIVND (reference sequence). Trimming shortened V by 1 base and J by 2 bases, and 8 bases separated the two germline ends. The CDR3 runs 14 residues. CDR3 coding DNA: TGTGCCAGTAGTATAGCATGGGGGAACTATGGCTACACCTTC. This gives the protein CASSIAWGNYGYTF.

V is TRBV19 and J is TRBJ1-5, with a weak D call TRBD1 (6 bases). This CDR3 contains 14 residues. CDR1 is LNHDA and CDR2 is SQIVND in the germline V gene (reference sequence). The V gene lost 11 bases and the J gene lost 2 bases, with 16 bases spanning the gap. The CDR3 DNA sequence: TGTGCCGCCGGTGGGGGGCTCGGCAATCAGCCCCAGCATTTT. Its protein product is CAAGGGLGNQPQHF. The complete variable domain, with remaining parts taken from reference TRBV19 and TRBJ1-5, reads DGGITQSPKYLFRKEGQNVTLSCEQNLNHDAMYWYRQDPGQGLRLIYYSQIVNDFQKGDIAEGYSVSREKKESFPLTVTSAQKNPTAFYLCAAGGGLGNQPQHFGDGTRLSIL.

This clone was picked up one time. The J gene is TRBJ1-2, the V gene TRBV29-1, with a tentative D call TRBD1 (6 bases). Germline CDR1 is SQVTM and CDR2 is ANQGSEA. Trimming took 4 bases from V and 5 from J, leaving 11 bases between them. The CDR3 spans 12 residues. Here the CDR3 reads CSVVVGGYGYTF. The CDR3 region has the DNA TGCAGCGTTGTAGTAGGGGGTTATGGCTACACCTTC.

This sequence joins TRBV4-1 and TRBJ1-2; 7 bases fit TRBD1. CDR1 and CDR2 (germline): MGHRA, YSYEKL. The CDR3 has 14 residues. V shed 0 bases and J 5 bases; nucleotides not matched to a gene: 3. CDR3: CASSQERQGYGYTF. Written as DNA, the CDR3 is TGCGCCAGCAGCCAAGAAAGACAGGGTTATGGCTACACCTTC.

This chain connects TRBV10-3 to TRBJ1-2; 8 positions match TRBD1. The CDR3 is 13 amino acids. Germline V gene data show CDR1 as ENHRY and CDR2 as SYGVKD. Trimming removed 6 bases from V and 12 bases from J; junction bases left unmatched: 12. The DNA of the CDR3 is TGTGCCATCAGCCCGACAGGGGATAGAAGTAACACCTTC. Translating gives CAISPTGDRSNTF.

This clone was detected once. The genes are TRBV5-1 and TRBJ1-2; D call uncertain. Germline V CDR1 and CDR2: SGHRS, YFSETQ. The ends were cut back, 3 bases at V and 8 bases at J, with 14 bases in the middle. The CDR3 extends over 13 amino acids. Here the CDR3 reads CASSSGLGDGYTF. Here the CDR3 DNA reads TGCGCCAGCAGCTCGGGATTGGGCGACGGCTACACCTTC. Looking up the rest from reference TRBV5-1 and TRBJ1-2 gives the full variable domain: KAGVTQTPRYLIKTRGQQVTLSCSPISGHRSVSWYQQTPGQGLQFLFEYFSETQRNKGNFPGRFSGRQFSNSRSEMNVSTLELGDSALYLCASSSGLGDGYTFGSGTRLTVV.

The chain couples TRBV28 to TRBJ1-2; TRBD1 is a possible D gene (5 bases). Germline lookup yields CDR1 MDHEN and CDR2 SYDVKM. CDR3 length: 13 residues. The germline V and J ends were trimmed by 5 bases and 4 bases, with 11 bases remaining between them. CDR3 in amino acids: CASSLTVTYGYTF. The CDR3 region has the DNA TGTGCCAGCAGTCTGACAGTAACCTATGGCTACACCTTC.